A single sample gave rise to the 12 T cell receptor beta chains below, sequenced in a study of technical replicates of blood from a handful of donors. Generated by immunoSEQ multiplex PCR, the TCRdb table keeps only in-frame clones and is missing some. The sample has tens of thousands of clones, over 85% seen once. Input material: PBMCs. These receptors originate from a human donor in good health. Some clones in this sample may be carry-over from other donors' samples.

This sequence joins TRBV4-1 and TRBJ2-1; 10 bases fit TRBD2. Germline loops: CDR1 MGHRA, CDR2 YSYEKL. The trim removed 0 bases at V and 7 bases at J, leaving 9 bases unmatched. There are 17 residues in the CDR3. The CDR3 nucleotides are TGCGCCAGCAGCCAAGATTCGAGCGGGGGGGTTTGGAATGAGCAGTTCTTC. As protein: CASSQDSSGGVWNEQFF.

V and J are TRBV2 and TRBJ1-3; D is undetermined. CDR1 SNHLY and CDR2 FYNNEI come from the germline V gene. Trimming cost V 4 bases and J 5 bases, with 15 bases left between them. The CDR3 is 15 residues long. CDR3 loop: CASSAAGVGRNTIYF. CDR3 coding DNA: TGTGCCAGCAGTGCCGCGGGAGTGGGTAGAAACACCATATATTTT.

The chain recombines TRBV5-6 with TRBJ1-1, with D possibly matching TRBD1 (6 bases). V dropped 1 base and J dropped 4 bases, with 17 bases sitting between them. From germline, CDR1 is SGHDT and CDR2 YYEEEE. The CDR3 has 16 amino acids. For the CDR3, the DNA is TGTGCCAGCAGCTTGTTCTGGGACACCTTTAGCACTGAAGCTTTCTTT. Translation: CASSLFWDTFSTEAFF.

The rearrangement joins TRBV27 to TRBJ1-1; D possibly corresponds to TRBD1 (5 bases). The CDR3 loop spans 14 amino acids. Germline values: CDR1 MNHEY, CDR2 SMNVEV (reference sequence). Between the trimmed V and J ends, which lost 5 bases and 1 base, there was a span of 11 bases. The DNA of the CDR3 is TGTGCCAGCAGTAAGCAGGGCCCGAACACTGAAGCTTTCTTT. It is translated as CASSKQGPNTEAFF.

The CDR3 loop is CASSYSTSATYGYTF. Here the CDR3 DNA reads TGTGCCAGCAGTTACTCGACGAGCGCTACCTATGGCTACACCTTC. The genes are TRBV6-5 and TRBJ1-2; unclear D gene. CDR1 and CDR2 from the germline V gene are MNHEY and SVGAGI. This CDR3 spans 15 amino acids. Trimming pared 0 bases from V and 4 bases from J, leaving 12 bases between.

This clone was observed a single time. The rearrangement joins TRBV7-9 to TRBJ2-1; 13 bases match TRBD2. In germline, CDR1 is SEHNR, CDR2 FQNEAQ (reference sequence). J was trimmed by 4 bases and V by 5 bases; bases with no gene match: 11. This CDR3 spans 18 amino acids. The CDR3 region has the DNA TGTGCCAGCAGCCATTCCGGGACTAGCGGGATTTCATACAATGAGCAGTTCTTC. This codes for CASSHSGTSGISYNEQFF. Complete variable domain (other parts from reference TRBV7-9 and TRBJ2-1): DTGVSQNPRHKITKRGQNVTFRCDPISEHNRLYWYRQTLGQGPEFLTYFQNEAQLEKSRLLSDRFSAERPKGSFSTLEIQRTEQGDSAMYLCASSHSGTSGISYNEQFFGPGTRLTVL.

This sequence joins TRBV20-1 and TRBJ2-7; D uncertain. CDR1 and CDR2 (germline): DFQATT, SNEGSKA (reference sequence). Trimming pared 6 bases from V and 1 base from J, leaving 7 bases between. The CDR3 is 11 residues long. CDR3 bases: TGCAGTGCACTCAGGTCCTACGAGCAGTACTTC. This sequence encodes CSALRSYEQYF.

The chain carries TRBV29-1 and TRBJ1-6, with 9 bases matching TRBD1. The CDR3 is 13 residues long. V lost 7 bases and J lost 5; bases outside the gene matches: 3. CDR1 SQVTM and CDR2 ANQGSEA come from the germline V gene. DNA for the CDR3: TGCAGCGCGGGACAGGGCAATAATTCACCCCTCCACTTT. Amino acids: CSAGQGNNSPLHF.

The genes are TRBV7-6 and TRBJ2-1; weak D call: TRBD2 (6 bases). The V gene lost 2 bases and the J gene lost 7 bases, with 6 bases spanning the gap. Germline V gene lookup returns CDR1 SGHVS and CDR2 FNYEAQ. The CDR3 is 12 residues long. This CDR3 is CASSLLANEQFF. The CDR3, as DNA: TGTGCCAGCAGCTTACTAGCGAATGAGCAGTTCTTC. Full variable domain (remainder filled in from reference TRBV7-6 and TRBJ2-1): GAGVSQSPRYKVTKRGQDVALRCDPISGHVSLYWYRQALGQGPEFLTYFNYEAQQDKSGLPNDRFSAERPEGSISTLTIQRTEQRDSAMYRCASSLLANEQFFGPGTRLTVL.

The chain uses TRBV4-2 and TRBJ2-5, with 10 bases that match TRBD2. The trim removed 1 base at V and 3 bases at J, leaving 8 bases unmatched. Germline V gene data show CDR1 as LGHNA and CDR2 as YNFKEQ. The CDR3 runs to 17 residues. CDR3 sequence (DNA): TGTGCCAGCAGCCAAGTAGGGAGGACTAGCGGTGAAGAGACCCAGTACTTC. Amino acid sequence: CASSQVGRTSGEETQYF.

The rearrangement uses TRBV9 and TRBJ2-7; D is perhaps TRBD2 (6 bases). The CDR3 is made up of 12 amino acids. In germline, CDR1 is SGDLS, CDR2 YYNGEE. The V end was cut by 5 bases, the J end by 7 bases, with 13 bases between. CDR3 in DNA: TGTGCCAGCAGTGACGGGGGTCGGGAGCAGTACTTC. Protein product: CASSDGGREQYF.

This clone was picked up a small number of times. The chain combines TRBV19 with TRBJ1-4, with 7 positions matching TRBD1. Trimming removed 9 bases from V and 4 bases from J; junction bases left unmatched: 5. CDR3 length equals 13 residues. In germline, CDR1 is LNHDA, CDR2 SQIVND (reference sequence). DNA of the CDR3: TGTGCCAGCGAGGGACAGATTAATGAAAAACTGTTTTTT. As protein: CASEGQINEKLFF.